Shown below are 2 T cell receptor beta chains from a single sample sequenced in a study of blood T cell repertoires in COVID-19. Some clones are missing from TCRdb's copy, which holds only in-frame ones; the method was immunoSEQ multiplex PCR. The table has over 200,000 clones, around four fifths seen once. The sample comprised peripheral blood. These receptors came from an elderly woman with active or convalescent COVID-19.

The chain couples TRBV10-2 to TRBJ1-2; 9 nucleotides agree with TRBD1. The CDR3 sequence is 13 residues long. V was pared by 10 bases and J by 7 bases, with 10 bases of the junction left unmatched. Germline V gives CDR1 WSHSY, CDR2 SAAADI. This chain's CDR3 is CATKGTGRGGYTF. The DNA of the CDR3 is TGCGCCACCAAAGGGACAGGGAGGGGTGGCTACACCTTC.

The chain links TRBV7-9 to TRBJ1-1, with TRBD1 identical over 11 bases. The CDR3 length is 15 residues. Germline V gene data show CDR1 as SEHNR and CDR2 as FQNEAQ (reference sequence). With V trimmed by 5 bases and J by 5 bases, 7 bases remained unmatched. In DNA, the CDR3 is TGTGCCAGCAGCATTAGGGACAGGGGGAATACTGAAGCTTTCTTT. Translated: CASSIRDRGNTEAFF.